This T cell receptor beta chain was profiled in a study of spatial heterogeneity in lung cancer. Turning to the study itself: The correlation between TCR transcript counts in tumor regions and a T cell module score from matched bulk RNA-seq was strong. Raw sequencing reads included, on average, more than nine appearances of each unique TCR and UMI combination.

Study-wide results and caveats: Mutation counts in tumors were tracked by counts of expanded intratumoral alpha and beta TCRs.

Notes on this clonotype: No antigen is known for it. This beta chain slipped into a library made for alpha chains as a stray read, so its size is not meaningful.

The sample's time point: sample taken at primary tumor resection. Whole RNA from tumor, nontumor lung or frozen PBMC was sequenced unsorted. TCRdb re-derived calls from the 5' RACE reads in MiXCR, one entry per CDR3 protein. The table includes over 5,500 distinct CDR3 sequences, about 14% detected once. The source was lung tumor tissue, collected at surgery. The source of this sequence is a male donor with early-stage non-small cell lung cancer.

The CDR3 loop reads CASRRGPGEQNNEQFF. The CDR3 region has the DNA TGTGCCAGCAGACGTGGTCCGGGGGAGCAAAACAATGAGCAGTTCTTC. The V and J genes are TRBV7-9 and TRBJ2-1; maybe TRBD2 (6 bases). CDR3 length: 16 amino acids. Per the germline V gene, CDR1 is SEHNR and CDR2 is FQNEAQ (reference sequence). The V gene lost 6 bases and the J gene lost 5 bases, with 20 bases spanning the gap.